This T cell receptor (beta chain) was identified in a study of response to subunit inactivated influenza vaccine (dated by TCRdb to 2017 to 2018). A note on the overall study: To follow how T cells responded to a trivalent subunit inactivated influenza vaccine, the researchers relied on deep quantitative profiling of the T cell receptor repertoire.

What the study reported, not specific to this receptor: According to the authors, only a limited number of new T cells may be recruited by each seasonal influenza vaccination.

Details on this clonotype: Its specific antigen is unknown. No quality values exist for individual bases; no much larger clone is one base distant.

Trimming removed 4 bases from V and 5 bases from J, leaving 14 bases between the germline ends. Spanning cysteine to phenylalanine, the CDR3 consists of 14 amino acids. Only the CDR3 region is kept as DNA, spanning 42 bases read in frame from base 1. Library generation was performed with RT-PCR. Sequencing used an Illumina HiSeq 2500. Through fastp at Q25 and MiXCR, TCRdb rebuilt clones from the public reads, retaining in-frame beta chains. When rows share a CDR3 protein, they turn into one entry using the most common DNA and genes. The sample table records 600,000 to 850,000 distinct CDR3 sequences; approximately 15% of these occur just once. The top ten clonotypes cover 7.6% of the sample.

The source of this sequence is a man in his fifties or sixties who received an inactivated influenza vaccine. Donor details come from another sample of the same person, matched by shared clones. The sequence is built from TRBV12-3 or TRBV12-4 and TRBJ2-5; perhaps TRBD1 is the D gene, with 5 bases matching. The sequencing used PBMCs from blood, collected around 15 days before vaccination. The encoded CDR3 is CASSWARVGETQYF. The DNA sequence is given as TGTGCCAGCAGTTGGGCCAGGGTGGGGGAGACCCAGTACTTC.